The rows below give T cell receptor beta chains drawn from one sample of a study of blood T cell repertoires in COVID-19. TCRdb's copy holds only in-frame clones and misses some; the assay was immunoSEQ multiplex PCR. The sample lists 110,000 or so clones, more than 70% occurring once. The sequencing input was peripheral blood. The source of these receptors is a woman in her sixties or seventies with COVID-19, enrolled during active disease. Each CDR3 is given with its conserved first and last residue. A D gene is named only where the DNA matches it firmly. Size is omitted from some rows. Given values are once, few, many or a class for expanded clones.

J: TRBJ2-7; D: TRBD2; size: .; V: TRBV18; CDR3: CASSRSSGSLYEQYF; DNA: TGTGCCAGCTCCCGTTCTAGCGGGAGTCTATACGAGCAGTACTTC
J: TRBJ1-3; D: .; size: .; V: TRBV3-1/TRBV3-2; CDR3: CASSRTDSGNTIYF; DNA: TGTGCCAGCAGCCGGACAGACTCTGGAAACACCATATATTTT
J: TRBJ2-7; D: .; size: once; V: TRBV5-1; CDR3: CASSPKRRTGRDISNEQYF; DNA: TGCGCCAGCAGCCCAAAACGTAGAACAGGACGGGACATAAGCAACGAGCAGTACTTC
J: TRBJ2-3; D: .; size: .; V: TRBV9; CDR3: CASSVAGGASTQYF; DNA: TGTGCCAGCAGCGTGGCTGGCGGGGCAAGTACGCAGTATTTT
J: TRBJ1-6; D: .; size: .; V: TRBV6-2/TRBV6-3; CDR3: CASSDSAGTFGNSPLHF; DNA: TGTGCCAGCAGTGACTCGGCAGGGACTTTTGGTAATTCACCCCTCCACTTT
J: TRBJ1-1; D: .; size: .; V: TRBV6-5; CDR3: CASSPGLLNTEAFF; DNA: TGTGCCAGCTCCCCTGGACTGTTGAACACTGAAGCTTTCTTT
J: TRBJ1-2; D: .; size: .; V: TRBV10-3; CDR3: CAIAGESGYTF; DNA: TGTGCCATCGCAGGGGAAAGTGGCTACACCTTC
J: TRBJ1-2; D: .; size: .; V: TRBV11-3; CDR3: CASSLTGVGNYGYTF; DNA: TGTGCCAGCAGCTTGACGGGGGTCGGTAACTATGGCTACACCTTC
J: TRBJ2-3; D: TRBD2; size: .; V: TRBV5-1; CDR3: CASVGRGGLISTDTQYF; DNA: TGCGCCAGCGTGGGGCGGGGGGGCCTCATATCCACAGATACGCAGTATTTT
J: TRBJ2-3; D: TRBD2; size: .; V: TRBV7-3; CDR3: CASSVSGGRDTDTQYF; DNA: TGTGCCAGCAGCGTAAGCGGGGGGCGGGACACAGATACGCAGTATTTT
J: TRBJ2-5; D: TRBD1; size: .; V: TRBV27; CDR3: CASSSRTGQGSSTAQETQYF; DNA: TGTGCCAGCAGTTCGAGAACGGGACAGGGGTCCAGCACGGCCCAAGAGACCCAGTACTTC
J: TRBJ1-1; D: TRBD1; size: .; V: TRBV5-6; CDR3: CASSFAGQGESEAFF; DNA: TGTGCCAGCAGCTTTGCCGGACAGGGAGAGAGTGAAGCTTTCTTT
J: TRBJ1-1; D: TRBD1; size: once; V: TRBV12-5; CDR3: CASVRSTGGFSATEAFF; DNA: TGTGCTAGTGTGAGATCCACAGGGGGATTTTCAGCAACTGAAGCTTTCTTT
J: TRBJ2-2; D: TRBD1; size: .; V: TRBV7-8; CDR3: CASSLGQGAGTGELFF; DNA: TGTGCCAGCAGCCTTGGACAGGGGGCCGGGACCGGGGAGCTGTTTTTT
J: TRBJ1-1; D: .; size: .; V: TRBV5-1; CDR3: CASSLDVEGQRTEAFF; DNA: TGCGCCAGCAGCTTGGATGTAGAGGGTCAGAGAACTGAAGCTTTCTTT
J: TRBJ1-2; D: .; size: once; V: TRBV5-4; CDR3: CASSLDRELYGYTF; DNA: TGTGCCAGCAGCTTGGACAGAGAATTATATGGCTACACCTTC
J: TRBJ1-2; D: .; size: .; V: TRBV28; CDR3: CASSFADRNNYGYTF; DNA: TGTGCCAGCAGTTTCGCCGACAGGAATAACTATGGCTACACCTTC
J: TRBJ2-7; D: TRBD2; size: once; V: TRBV14; CDR3: CASSLQGGYEQYF; DNA: TGTGCCAGCAGCCTGCAGGGAGGGTACGAGCAGTACTTC
J: TRBJ1-2; D: .; size: .; V: TRBV2; CDR3: CASSEDRERYTF; DNA: TGTGCCAGCAGTGAAGACCGCGAACGCTACACCTTC
J: TRBJ1-2; D: .; size: .; V: TRBV10-3; CDR3: CAISDRYGYTF; DNA: TGTGCCATCAGTGACCGCTATGGCTACACCTTC
J: TRBJ1-6; D: TRBD1; size: .; V: TRBV6-2/TRBV6-3; CDR3: CASSWPGQGHYSYNSPLHF; DNA: TGTGCCAGCAGTTGGCCGGGACAGGGTCATTACTCCTATAATTCACCCCTCCACTTT
J: TRBJ1-1; D: TRBD1; size: few; V: TRBV18; CDR3: CASSPWDRPNTEAFF; DNA: TGTGCCAGCTCACCGTGGGACAGGCCGAACACTGAAGCTTTCTTT
J: TRBJ1-4; D: .; size: .; V: TRBV7-3; CDR3: CASSLGRDEKLFF; DNA: TGTGCCAGCAGCTTGGGCAGGGATGAAAAACTGTTTTTT
J: TRBJ1-1; D: .; size: .; V: TRBV7-3; CDR3: CASSFGRVGTEAFF; DNA: TGTGCCAGCAGCTTCGGCAGGGTAGGGACTGAAGCTTTCTTT
J: TRBJ1-5; D: .; size: once; V: TRBV7-2; CDR3: CASSLVPATGLDQPQHF; DNA: TGTGCCAGCAGCTTAGTCCCCGCTACAGGTTTGGATCAGCCCCAGCATTTT
J: TRBJ1-2; D: .; size: .; V: TRBV19; CDR3: CASSLSWGANYGYTF; DNA: TGTGCCAGTAGTTTATCATGGGGAGCTAACTATGGCTACACCTTC
J: TRBJ2-7; D: TRBD2; size: few; V: TRBV6-2/TRBV6-3; CDR3: CASSSTSGGIYEQYF; DNA: TGTGCCAGCAGTTCGACTAGCGGGGGGATCTACGAGCAGTACTTC
J: TRBJ2-1; D: TRBD2; size: .; V: TRBV9; CDR3: CASSVVAGGSSYNEQFF; DNA: TGTGCCAGCAGCGTAGTGGCGGGGGGGAGCTCCTACAATGAGCAGTTCTTC